This TCR beta chain was observed in a study of OX40 agonist ivuxolimab in advanced cancers. Study-level results: The 0.1-3.0 mg/kg partial responders had among the lowest clonal expansion.

CDR1 SNHLY and CDR2 FYNNEI come from the germline V gene. Trimming removed 7 bases from V and 1 base from J, with 11 bases in between. This CDR3 is built from 14 residues. Sequenced by immunoSEQ multiplex PCR; TCRdb stores in-frame clones only, minus some. Among tens of thousands of clones listed, around 80% were seen once. Details on this clone: Its antigen is not identified.

This chain uses TRBV2 with TRBJ1-5; D is uncertain. This receptor was taken from an adult with an advanced solid tumor such as melanoma, head and neck, liver or kidney cancer. Sequences were derived from CD4+ or CD8+ T cells sorted from blood, sampled in a trial of the OX40 agonist ivuxolimab. The chain's CDR3 is CASKYEGSNQPQHF. CDR3 sequence (DNA): TGTGCCAGCAAATATGAGGGCAGCAATCAGCCCCAGCATTTT.